The TCR beta chain described here comes from a study of human T cells and chemical hapten exposure. General study points: Counts of expanded TCRs at PT1 were positively correlated with patch test score. It was expanded TCRs that formed significantly more large CDR3 similarity clusters than controls did.

This clonotype was seen a few times. Its specificity is not known. This CDR3 region has 15 residues. The ends were cut back, 4 bases at V and 0 bases at J, with 11 bases in the middle. CDR1 is SGDLS and CDR2 is YYNGEE in the germline V gene. Time point given: patch test 1, 2 weeks after DPC sensitization. Treatment defined: therapeutic diphenylcyclopropenone sensitization with weekly scalp DPC. Attachment of unique molecular identifiers to individual cDNA molecules was performed in the library. TCRdb re-derived calls from the RACE reads in MiXCR, one entry per CDR3 protein. The sample shows around 190,000 distinct CDR3 sequences, 20% to 25% of them seen only once.

The TCR was taken from a woman in her 50s with alopecia areata. Some clones in this sample may be carry-over from other donors' samples. The sequencing here drew on whole blood, taken in connection with sensitization to the hapten diphenylcyclopropenone (DPC). This chain connects TRBV9 to TRBJ1-5; D gene ambiguous. The CDR3 here is CASSPTDASNQPQHF. The CDR3 DNA sequence: TGTGCCAGCAGCCCAACCGACGCTAGCAATCAGCCCCAGCATTTT.